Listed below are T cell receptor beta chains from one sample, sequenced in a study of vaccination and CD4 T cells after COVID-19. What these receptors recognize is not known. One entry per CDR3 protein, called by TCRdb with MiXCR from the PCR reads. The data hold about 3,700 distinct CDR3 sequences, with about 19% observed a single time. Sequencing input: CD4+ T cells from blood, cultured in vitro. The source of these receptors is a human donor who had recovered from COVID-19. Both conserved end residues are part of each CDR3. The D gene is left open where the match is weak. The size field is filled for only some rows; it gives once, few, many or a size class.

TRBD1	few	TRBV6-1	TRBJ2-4	CASSEVPRIQGKSSKNIQYF	TGTGCCAGCAGTGAAGTTCCGAGGATACAGGGGAAGTCTTCCAAAAACATTCAGTACTTC
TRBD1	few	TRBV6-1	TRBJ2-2	CASTSGTGGNTGELFF	TGTGCCAGCACGTCCGGGACAGGGGGCAACACCGGGGAGCTGTTTTTT
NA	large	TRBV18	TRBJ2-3	CASSPITRGAARWSDTQYF	TGTGCCAGCTCACCCATTACTCGCGGGGCCGCCCGCTGGTCAGATACGCAGTATTTT
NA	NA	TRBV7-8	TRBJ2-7	CASSFLDGYEQYF	TGTGCCAGCAGCTTTCTAGACGGCTACGAGCAGTACTTC
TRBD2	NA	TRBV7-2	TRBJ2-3	CASSLARVFTSGQNTDTQYF	TGTGCCAGCAGCTTAGCTCGGGTATTTACTAGCGGACAAAACACAGATACGCAGTATTTT
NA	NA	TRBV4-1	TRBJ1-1	CASSQSQYLGAEAFF	TGCGCCAGCAGCCAATCCCAGTACTTGGGGGCTGAAGCTTTCTTT
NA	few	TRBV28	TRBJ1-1	CASTPDRIAPEAFF	TGTGCCAGCACCCCTGACAGGATCGCCCCTGAAGCTTTCTTT
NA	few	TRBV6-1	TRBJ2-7	CASREGARYEQYF	TGTGCCAGCAGGGAGGGGGCGCGTTACGAGCAGTACTTC
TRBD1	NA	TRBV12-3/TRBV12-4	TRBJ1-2	CASKNRGGYGYTF	TGTGCCAGCAAAAACAGGGGGGGCTATGGCTACACCTTC
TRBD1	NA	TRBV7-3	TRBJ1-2	CASSRGQADGYTF	TGTGCCAGCAGCAGGGGACAGGCCGATGGCTACACCTTC
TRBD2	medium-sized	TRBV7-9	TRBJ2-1	CASSLAQGLAVHEQFF	TGTGCCAGCAGCTTAGCGCAGGGACTAGCGGTGCATGAGCAGTTCTTC
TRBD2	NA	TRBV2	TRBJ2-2	CASRVGTSGTGELFF	TGTGCCAGCAGGGTCGGGACTAGTGGGACCGGGGAGCTGTTTTTT
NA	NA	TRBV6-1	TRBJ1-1	CASSQRQLNTEAFF	TGTGCCAGCAGTCAACGACAGCTCAACACTGAAGCTTTCTTT
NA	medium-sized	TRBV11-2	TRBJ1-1	CASSLKVQTNTEAFF	TGTGCCAGCAGCTTAAAGGTACAGACGAACACTGAAGCTTTCTTT
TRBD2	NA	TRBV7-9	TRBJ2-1	CASSIRLAEVDEQFF	TGTGCCAGCAGCATACGACTAGCGGAGGTAGATGAGCAGTTCTTC
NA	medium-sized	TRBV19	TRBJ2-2	CASSLSGPPSPGTGELFF	TGTGCCAGTAGTCTTTCCGGGCCTCCCTCCCCGGGGACCGGGGAGCTGTTTTTT
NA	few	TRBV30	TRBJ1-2	CAWSGRADYGYTF	TGTGCCTGGAGTGGCAGGGCGGACTATGGCTACACCTTC
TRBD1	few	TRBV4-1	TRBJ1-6	CASSQDHPTGTGVYRSPLHF	TGCGCCAGCAGCCAAGATCACCCGACTGGGACAGGGGTGTATCGGTCACCCCTCCACTTT
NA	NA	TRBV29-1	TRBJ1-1	CSARDRNTEAFF	TGCAGCGCCCGTGACAGAAACACTGAAGCTTTCTTT
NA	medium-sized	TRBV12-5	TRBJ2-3	CASVGMDGADTQYF	TGTGCTAGTGTTGGGATGGACGGCGCAGATACGCAGTATTTT
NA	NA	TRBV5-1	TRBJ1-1	CASTNVVNTEAFF	TGCGCCAGCACGAACGTGGTCAACACTGAAGCTTTCTTT
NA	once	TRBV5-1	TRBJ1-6	CASSLAFLGDSPLHF	TGCGCCAGCAGCTTGGCCTTTTTGGGTGATTCACCCCTCCACTTT
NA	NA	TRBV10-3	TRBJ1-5	CAISRDKYSNQPQHF	TGTGCCATCAGCCGGGACAAGTATAGCAATCAGCCCCAGCATTTT
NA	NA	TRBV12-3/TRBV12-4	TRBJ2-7	CASSLAGGSYEQYF	TGTGCCAGCAGTTTAGCGGGGGGCTCCTACGAGCAGTACTTC
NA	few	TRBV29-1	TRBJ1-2	CSVELDLSNGYTF	TGCAGCGTTGAACTTGACCTGAGTAACGGCTACACCTTC
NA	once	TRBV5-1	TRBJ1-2	CASSLDPGDYGYTF	TGCGCCAGCAGCTTGGACCCAGGGGACTATGGCTACACCTTC
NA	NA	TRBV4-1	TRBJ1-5	CASSQQDNSNQPQHF	TGCGCCAGCAGCCAACAGGACAATAGCAATCAGCCCCAGCATTTT
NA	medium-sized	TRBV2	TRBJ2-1	CASSEDQWGELYNEQFF	TGTGCCAGCAGTGAAGATCAGTGGGGGGAGCTATACAATGAGCAGTTCTTC
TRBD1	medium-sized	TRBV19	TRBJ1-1	CASRLTGRAEAFF	TGTGCCAGTAGGTTGACAGGGCGAGCTGAAGCTTTCTTT
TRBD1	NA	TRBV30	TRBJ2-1	CAWSVGQGAAEQFF	TGTGCCTGGAGTGTAGGGCAGGGGGCAGCTGAGCAGTTCTTC